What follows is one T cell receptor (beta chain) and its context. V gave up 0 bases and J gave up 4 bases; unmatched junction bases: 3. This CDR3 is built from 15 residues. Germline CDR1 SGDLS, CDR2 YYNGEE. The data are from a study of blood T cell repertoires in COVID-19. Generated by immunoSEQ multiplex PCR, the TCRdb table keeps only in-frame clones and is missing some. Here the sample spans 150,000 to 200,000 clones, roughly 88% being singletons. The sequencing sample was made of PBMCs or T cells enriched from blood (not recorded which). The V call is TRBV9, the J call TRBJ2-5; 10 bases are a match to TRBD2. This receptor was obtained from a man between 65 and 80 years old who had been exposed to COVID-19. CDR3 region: CASSVGLAGAETQYF. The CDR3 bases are TGTGCCAGCAGCGTAGGTCTAGCGGGAGCAGAGACCCAGTACTTC. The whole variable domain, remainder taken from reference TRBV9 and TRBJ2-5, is DSGVTQTPKHLITATGQRVTLRCSPRSGDLSVYWYQQSLDQGLQFLIQYYNGEERAKGNILERFSAQQFPDLHSELNLSSLELGDSALYFCASSVGLAGAETQYFGPGTRLLVL.